The sequence of this TCR beta chain was determined in a study of cytomegalovirus exposure and HLA in healthy donors. Overall study context: An earlier analysis found roughly 110 million unique TCR beta sequences from approximately 170 million T cells.

Concerning this clone: Its antigen remains unknown.

The CDR3 length is 13 residues. V shed 4 bases, J shed 5 bases, and the junction held 5 bases outside the gene matches. Germline V gene lookup returns CDR1 SGHVS and CDR2 FNYEAQ. 60 Vbeta and 13 Jbeta primers were used in PCR. Clones were sequenced by immunoSEQ multiplex PCR, and TCRdb holds only the in-frame ones, with some missing. Of around 90,000 clones listed, approximately 77% are singletons. The study, taken as a whole, reports: For TCR beta chains, V- and J-gene trimming was later linked to a missense DCLRE1C variant.

Donors were nominally healthy when sampled, though unrecorded immune exposures were likely. This TCR was sampled from a human donor in good health. The chain combines TRBV7-6 with TRBJ2-7; 7 bases align to TRBD1. Sequencing was performed on PBMCs. CDR3 sequence: CASSSLGTDEQYF. CDR3 coding DNA: TGTGCCAGCAGCTCACTCGGGACAGACGAGCAGTACTTC.